These 5 T cell receptor beta chains originate from one sample sequenced in a study of blood T cell repertoires in COVID-19 (dated by TCRdb to the early 2020s). The library was obtained by the immunoSEQ multiplex PCR assay. TCRdb stores this immuneACCESS table with in-frame sequences only. Part of the clones is absent; in the studies checked, under half of the shortfall reflects unresolved V genes, and no reason is known for the rest. The sample records about 88,000 clones, around 90% of which are singletons. Jointly, the top ten make up around 16% of the sample. The sequenced sample was peripheral blood. The receptors derive from a male donor with acute or convalescent COVID-19.

The chain combines TRBV24-1 with TRBJ2-2, with a possible D match to TRBD1 (5 bases). This CDR3 comprises 15 residues. Germline CDR1 reads KGHDR; CDR2 reads SFDVKD. Trimming stripped 3 bases from V and 1 base from J, with 8 bases between. This CDR3 reads CATSDPTGNTGELFF. For the CDR3, the DNA is TGTGCCACCAGTGATCCAACAGGGAACACCGGGGAGCTGTTTTTT.

The V gene is TRBV7-6, the J gene TRBJ2-4, with D possibly matching TRBD2 (6 bases). V was clipped by 5 bases and J by 6 bases, with 17 bases between them. The CDR3 has 15 residues. CDR1 SGHVS and CDR2 FNYEAQ come from the germline V gene. CDR3 protein: CASSTDPAGGNIQYF. The CDR3 coding sequence is TGTGCCAGCAGCACGGACCCGGCCGGGGGAAACATTCAGTACTTC.

The rearrangement uses TRBV9 and TRBJ1-6, with TRBD1 identical over 7 bases. Germline assignment: CDR1 SGDLS and CDR2 YYNGEE. This CDR3 has 14 amino acids. The trim removed 4 bases at V and 6 bases at J, leaving 4 bases unmatched. As DNA, the CDR3 is TGTGCCAGCAGCTCCAGGGGGAGTAATTCACCCCTCCACTTT. It is translated as CASSSRGSNSPLHF.

The CDR3 nucleotides are TGTGCCCTACAGGGGGCGGCGAACACTGAAGCTTTCTTT. The encoded protein is CALQGAANTEAFF. The V and J genes are TRBV30 and TRBJ1-1; 9 nucleotides match TRBD1. The CDR3 sequence is 13 residues long. The V and J ends lost 8 bases and 1 base, in that order; junction bases with no gene match: 5. The V gene's germline CDR1 is GTSNPN and CDR2 SVGIG (reference sequence).

The chain has TRBV25-1 and TRBJ1-4, with 7 bases lining up with TRBD1. CDR1 and CDR2 from the germline V gene are MGHDK and SYGVNS. CDR3 length: 14 amino acids. Trimming removed 4 bases from V and 4 bases from J; junction bases left unmatched: 3. CDR3 loop: CASSGDSHNEKLFF. CDR3 DNA sequence: TGTGCCAGCAGTGGGGACAGCCATAATGAAAAACTGTTTTTT.